These 8 T cell receptor beta chains were all obtained from the same sample, sequenced in a study of T-cell memory formation after mild COVID-19. TCRdb re-analysed the 5' RACE reads in MiXCR, keeping a single row per CDR3 protein. The table has more than 150,000 distinct CDR3 sequences, about a fifth seen once. Sequencing input: PBMCs or a T cell subset sorted from them (not recorded which). These receptors were collected from an adult woman who had mild COVID-19 (a few samples of this study predate the infection). Cell type and time point are not known.

V and J are TRBV6-5 and TRBJ2-4, with 11 bases aligning to TRBD2. The length of the CDR3 is 17 residues. The V segment lost 2 bases and the J segment 0 bases; nucleotides outside the gene matches: 3. The V gene's germline CDR1 is MNHEY and CDR2 SVGAGI. CDR3 bases: TGTGCCAGCAGTTACACTAGCGGGGGAATAGCCAAAAACATTCAGTACTTC. This gives the protein CASSYTSGGIAKNIQYF.

The genes are TRBV30 and TRBJ1-1; 8 nucleotides match TRBD1. The length of the CDR3 is 17 residues. Germline loops: CDR1 GTSNPN, CDR2 SVGIG (reference sequence). V lost 2 bases, J lost 4 bases, and 15 bases stayed unmatched. CDR3 sequence: CAWSYLGQGLGGTEAFF. CDR3 DNA sequence: TGTGCCTGGAGTTACCTCGGACAGGGACTAGGGGGCACTGAAGCTTTCTTT.

This sequence joins TRBV5-1 and TRBJ2-7; either TRBD1 or TRBD2 may fit D (5 bases each). Germline V gene lookup returns CDR1 SGHRS and CDR2 YFSETQ. The CDR3 loop spans 15 amino acids. The V and J ends lost 4 bases and 3 bases respectively, with 17 bases between them. The CDR3 nucleotides are TGCGCCAGCAGCCCCGGTTTAGTGGGGGACTACGAGCAGTACTTC. Amino acid sequence: CASSPGLVGDYEQYF.

This chain joins TRBV4-1 and TRBJ1-2; D gene unclear. The CDR3 sequence is 14 residues long. V lost 1 base, J lost 2 bases, and 8 bases lay in between. Germline V gene data show CDR1 as MGHRA and CDR2 as YSYEKL. CDR3 in amino acids: CASSQAIANYGYTF. The DNA of the CDR3 is TGCGCCAGCAGCCAAGCGATAGCGAACTATGGCTACACCTTC.

This clonotype was detected a few times. The chain uses TRBV4-1 and TRBJ2-5, with D possibly being TRBD1 (5 bases). Trimming stripped 0 bases from V and 2 bases from J, with 13 bases between. The CDR3 covers 16 residues. CDR1 and CDR2 from the germline V gene are MGHRA and YSYEKL. In DNA form, the CDR3 reads TGCGCCAGCAGCCAAGACCCCGGGCAGGGACAAGAGACCCAGTACTTC. Translating it yields CASSQDPGQGQETQYF.

The V gene is TRBV4-2, the J gene TRBJ2-4; perhaps TRBD2 as D (7 bases). Trimming removed 0 bases from V and 7 bases from J, with 22 bases in between. This CDR3 has 18 amino acids. Germline V gene lookup returns CDR1 LGHNA and CDR2 YNFKEQ. CDR3 DNA sequence: TGTGCCAGCAGCCAAGATGGCGGGGGTGACAGCACAGGGAACATTCAGTACTTC. This translates into CASSQDGGGDSTGNIQYF.

The rearrangement links TRBV6-5 to TRBJ1-5; 8 bases line up with TRBD1. This CDR3 spans 15 amino acids. Germline values: CDR1 MNHEY, CDR2 SVGAGI. Unmatched junction bases numbered 4, after V lost 4 bases and J lost 2 bases. The CDR3 sequence: CASSWKQGGNQPQHF. The CDR3 DNA follows: TGTGCCAGCAGTTGGAAACAGGGGGGCAATCAGCCCCAGCATTTT.

This clonotype was counted between two and nine times. This sequence joins TRBV7-9 and TRBJ1-2, with D unresolved. With 0 bases removed from V and 4 bases from J, the gap between germline ends came to 12 bases. Per the germline V gene, CDR1 is SEHNR and CDR2 is FQNEAQ (reference sequence). The CDR3 covers 15 residues. As DNA, the CDR3 is TGTGCCAGCAGCTTAGCGATTGGGGTTGGCTATGGCTACACCTTC. This gives the protein CASSLAIGVGYGYTF.